Following are 25 T cell receptor beta chains from one sample sequenced in a study of OX40 agonist ivuxolimab in advanced cancers. Produced via immunoSEQ multiplex PCR; TCRdb's table is partial and in-frame only. The sample contains tens of thousands of clones, about 85% of which appear only once. The sample in question was CD4+ or CD8+ T cells sorted from blood, obtained in a trial of the OX40 agonist ivuxolimab. These receptors were taken from an adult with an advanced solid tumor such as melanoma, head and neck, liver or kidney cancer.

This clone was seen just once. V usage is TRBV6-6 and J usage is TRBJ2-7, with TRBD1 matching 7 bases. This CDR3 is 15 amino acids long. Trimming took 6 bases from V and 0 from J; bases not matched to a gene: 8. In germline, CDR1 is MNHNY, CDR2 SVGAGI (reference sequence). The CDR3 nucleotides read TGTGCCAGCAGCCGAACGGGACAGAGCTCCTACGAGCAGTACTTC. Translated: CASSRTGQSSYEQYF.

This rearrangement joins TRBV13 to TRBJ1-3; the D is unclear. CDR1 is PRHDT and CDR2 is FYEKMQ in the germline V gene (reference sequence). The V end was cut by 5 bases, the J end by 2 bases, with 7 bases between. The length of the CDR3 is 13 residues. The CDR3 loop is CASSTTAGNTIYF. CDR3 sequence (DNA): TGTGCCAGCAGCACGACTGCTGGAAACACCATATATTTT.

V usage is TRBV6-4 and J usage is TRBJ1-1; D remains ambiguous. V was pared by 3 bases and J by 1 base, with 9 bases between. The CDR3 length is 14 residues. CDR1 is MRHNA, CDR2 SNTAGT, per germline. Here the CDR3 reads CASSDHAGNTEAFF. CDR3 sequence (DNA): TGTGCCAGCAGTGATCATGCAGGGAACACTGAAGCTTTCTTT.

The chain couples TRBV2 to TRBJ2-3; perhaps TRBD1 as D (6 bases). Germline V lookup: CDR1 SNHLY, CDR2 FYNNEI. The V gene lost 6 bases and the J gene lost 6 bases, with 16 bases spanning the gap. The CDR3 consists of 14 residues. The CDR3 region has the DNA TGTGCCAGCAGCGGGACATTGGTCACCGATACGCAGTATTTT. Its translation is CASSGTLVTDTQYF.

The chain has TRBV5-6 and TRBJ2-2; tentatively, D is TRBD1 (5 bases). In germline, CDR1 is SGHDT, CDR2 YYEEEE. V dropped 4 bases and J dropped 2 bases, with 18 bases sitting between them. The CDR3 has 17 amino acids. This CDR3 is CASSELTGQGNTGELFF. Written as DNA, the CDR3 is TGTGCCAGCAGCGAACTTACGGGCCAGGGAAACACCGGGGAGCTGTTTTTT.

The chain recombines TRBV10-3 with TRBJ2-7, with D perhaps given as TRBD1 or TRBD2 (5 bases each). V was cut by 2 bases and J by 5 bases, with 13 bases left in between. CDR1 is ENHRY, CDR2 SYGVKD, per germline. There are 14 residues in the CDR3. For the CDR3, the DNA is TGTGCCATCAGTGAGCTAGGGACGGGCGACGAGCAGTACTTC. It encodes CAISELGTGDEQYF.

J is TRBJ2-7 and V is TRBV5-1; 9 nucleotides agree with TRBD1. The germline V gene encodes CDR1 SGHRS and CDR2 YFSETQ. CDR3 length equals 15 residues. V trimming: 3 bases; J trimming: 4 bases; junction bases outside the gene matches: 8. Here the CDR3 DNA reads TGCGCCAGCAGCTGGGGCCGGGACAGGGCGTACGAGCAGTACTTC. Translation: CASSWGRDRAYEQYF.

This chain links TRBV9 with TRBJ2-2; perhaps TRBD1 as D (5 bases). With 0 bases removed from V and 2 bases from J, the gap between germline ends came to 8 bases. The germline V gene has CDR1 SGDLS and CDR2 YYNGEE. The CDR3 runs 15 residues. The chain's CDR3 is CASSVGRVNTGELFF. In nucleotides, the CDR3 is TGTGCCAGCAGCGTAGGCAGGGTCAACACCGGGGAGCTGTTTTTT.

V and J are TRBV7-2 and TRBJ1-5; no clear D gene. Germline V lookup: CDR1 SGHTA, CDR2 FQGNSA. The CDR3 has 14 amino acids. V dropped 8 bases and J dropped 2 bases, with 13 bases sitting between them. The CDR3 sequence is CASSLEARNQPQHF. CDR3 nucleotides: TGTGCCAGCTCATTAGAGGCTCGCAATCAGCCCCAGCATTTT.

The chain is built from TRBV4-1 and TRBJ1-6; D perhaps matches TRBD1 (6 bases). Germline-derived CDR1 and CDR2 are MGHRA and YSYEKL. V was trimmed by 4 bases and J by 6 bases, leaving 16 bases between them. The CDR3 consists of 16 residues. As DNA, the CDR3 is TGCGCCAGCAGCCCCCTCGCGGGGGCTGTTAATTCACCCCTCCACTTT. It specifies CASSPLAGAVNSPLHF.

This clone came up once. CDR3 sequence reads: CATSISITDTQYF. Written as DNA, the CDR3 is TGTGCCACCAGCATATCTATCACAGATACGCAGTATTTT. The chain has TRBV15 and TRBJ2-3; no reliable D call. V lost 4 bases and J lost 2, with 7 bases in between. The CDR3 spans 13 residues. Germline-derived CDR1 and CDR2 are LNHNV and YYDKDF (reference sequence). The full variable domain, completed using reference TRBV15 and TRBJ2-3, is DAMVIQNPRYQVTQFGKPVTLSCSQTLNHNVMYWYQQKSSQAPKLLFHYYDKDFNNEADTPDNFQSRRPNTSFCFLDIRSPGLGDTAMYLCATSISITDTQYFGPGTRLTVL.

This clone was picked up one time. In the same sample, other DNA sequences code for this CDR3. In DNA, the CDR3 is TGTGCCAGCAGCTTAGTTCAAGAGACCCAGTACTTC. Protein product: CASSLVQETQYF. The chain uses TRBV11-2 and TRBJ2-5; D not certain. Germline lookup yields CDR1 SGHAT and CDR2 FQNNGV. Between the trimmed V and J ends, which lost 1 base and 2 bases, there was a span of 2 bases. CDR3 length: 12 residues.

The chain joins TRBV4-3 to TRBJ2-3; 10 bases align to TRBD1. Germline assignment: CDR1 LGHNA and CDR2 YSLEER. V shed 2 bases and J 5 bases; nucleotides not matched to a gene: 4. The CDR3 is 15 amino acids. In DNA, the CDR3 is TGCGCCAGCAGCCAAATCGGGACAGGGGAAGATACGCAGTATTTT. Encoded protein: CASSQIGTGEDTQYF.

This chain connects TRBV7-2 to TRBJ2-7; 13 bases are a match to TRBD2. V lost 5 bases to trimming and J lost 2 bases; unmatched junction nucleotides: 9. CDR1 SGHTA and CDR2 FQGNSA come from the germline V gene. The CDR3 sequence is 17 residues long. DNA for the CDR3: TGTGCCAGCAGCCGGACTAGCGGGGGATACACCACCTACGAGCAGTACTTC. Its protein product is CASSRTSGGYTTYEQYF.

The chain is built from TRBV7-6 and TRBJ2-2; D possibly uses TRBD1 or TRBD2 (6 bases each). V was cut by 0 bases and J by 4 bases, with 15 bases left in between. CDR3 length: 17 amino acids. Germline V CDR1 and CDR2: SGHVS, FNYEAQ. As DNA, the CDR3 is TGTGCCAGCAGCTTAGCGTTTTCCGGGGGCTCCACCGGGGAGCTGTTTTTT. It yields the protein CASSLAFSGGSTGELFF.

The chain links TRBV7-8 to TRBJ2-5, with 7 positions matching TRBD1. V lost 5 bases and J lost 4; bases outside the gene matches: 10. Germline CDR1 and CDR2: SGHVS and FQNEAQ. This CDR3 contains 15 residues. Here the CDR3 reads CASSLRQGAGETQYF. The CDR3 nucleotides are TGTGCCAGCAGCCTAAGACAGGGAGCTGGAGAGACCCAGTACTTC.

The chain uses TRBV28 and TRBJ2-7; D remains ambiguous. The germline V gene has CDR1 MDHEN and CDR2 SYDVKM. Trimming took 6 bases from V and 3 from J, leaving 9 bases between them. The CDR3 consists of 12 residues. CDR3 loop: CASRDDGYEQYF. The DNA of the CDR3 is TGTGCCAGCAGAGATGACGGCTACGAGCAGTACTTC.

The chain combines TRBV12-5 with TRBJ2-5, with D perhaps matching TRBD1 or TRBD2 (5 bases each). V lost 5 bases and J lost 0, with 16 bases in between. The CDR3 has 16 residues. Germline-derived CDR1 and CDR2 are LGHNT and FRNRAP. The CDR3 sequence: CASGPGTQQYQETQYF. CDR3 nucleotides: TGTGCTAGTGGTCCCGGGACCCAGCAGTACCAAGAGACCCAGTACTTC.

V gene TRBV4-3 combines with J gene TRBJ2-3; 7 bases fit TRBD2. The CDR3 runs 16 residues. Unmatched junction bases numbered 10, after V lost 1 base and J lost 6 bases. The germline V gene encodes CDR1 LGHNA and CDR2 YSLEER. CDR3 DNA sequence: TGCGCCAGCAGCCAAGGTATAGGACTAGGAGCGGATACGCAGTATTTT. Its protein is CASSQGIGLGADTQYF.

The chain couples TRBV25-1 to TRBJ2-5; D may be TRBD1 (5 bases). CDR3 length: 13 residues. Trimming shortened V by 3 bases and J by 5 bases, and 10 bases separated the two germline ends. Germline assignment: CDR1 MGHDK and CDR2 SYGVNS. CDR3 in DNA: TGTGCCAGCAGTGAGGCAGGGTGGGAGACCCAGTACTTC. Protein: CASSEAGWETQYF.

CDR3 coding DNA: TGTGCAAGTCGCAATGAGTGCACAGGGGGATCTACAGATACGCAGTATTTT. Translated, it gives CASRNECTGGSTDTQYF. This chain joins TRBV12-2 and TRBJ2-3; TRBD1 was called by the table and not checked on the DNA. TRBV12-2 is reported as a pseudogene. The CDR3 length is 17 residues.

The V gene is TRBV28, the J gene TRBJ2-3; 9 nucleotides line up with TRBD1. Trimming cost V 2 bases and J 2 bases; bases outside gene matches: 2. The germline V gene encodes CDR1 MDHEN and CDR2 SYDVKM. The CDR3 runs 15 residues. CDR3 sequence (DNA): TGTGCCAGCAGTTTAGGGACAGGGAACACAGATACGCAGTATTTT. Encoded protein: CASSLGTGNTDTQYF.

J is TRBJ1-5 and V is TRBV27; no firm D call. The CDR3 is 15 residues long. Trimming removed 2 bases at V and 0 bases at J, with 8 bases between. The germline CDR1 and CDR2 sequences are MNHEY and SMNVEV (reference sequence). Here the CDR3 DNA reads TGTGCCAGCAGTTTAGGCGGTTATAGCAATCAGCCCCAGCATTTT. Translating gives CASSLGGYSNQPQHF.

The chain recombines TRBV19 with TRBJ2-2; D is tentatively TRBD1 or TRBD2 (5 bases each). The CDR3 runs to 13 residues. The V gene's germline CDR1 is LNHDA and CDR2 SQIVND (reference sequence). The V and J ends lost 5 bases and 5 bases respectively, with 9 bases between them. CDR3 sequence: CASSSGRTGELFF. The CDR3, as DNA: TGTGCCAGTAGTTCGGGGCGGACCGGGGAGCTGTTTTTT.

The chain links TRBV6-6 to TRBJ2-3; unclear D gene. Per germline, CDR1 MNHNY and CDR2 SVGAGI (reference sequence). The length of the CDR3 is 15 residues. Trimming took off 0 bases at V and 1 base at J, with 8 bases between the two ends. CDR3 sequence reads: CASSYSQDRTDTQYF. Here the CDR3 DNA reads TGTGCCAGCAGTTACTCCCAGGACCGCACAGATACGCAGTATTTT.